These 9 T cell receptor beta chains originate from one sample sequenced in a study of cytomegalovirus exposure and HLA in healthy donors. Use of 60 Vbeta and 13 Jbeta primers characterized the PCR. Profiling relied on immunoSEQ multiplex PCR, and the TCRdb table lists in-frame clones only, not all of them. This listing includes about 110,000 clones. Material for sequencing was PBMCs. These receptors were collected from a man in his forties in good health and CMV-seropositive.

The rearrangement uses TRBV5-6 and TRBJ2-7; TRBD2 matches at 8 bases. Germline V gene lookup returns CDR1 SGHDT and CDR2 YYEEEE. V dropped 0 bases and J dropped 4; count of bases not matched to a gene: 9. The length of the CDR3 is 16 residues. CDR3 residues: CASSLEATSAPYEQYF. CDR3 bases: TGTGCCAGCAGCTTGGAAGCGACTAGCGCCCCATACGAGCAGTACTTC.

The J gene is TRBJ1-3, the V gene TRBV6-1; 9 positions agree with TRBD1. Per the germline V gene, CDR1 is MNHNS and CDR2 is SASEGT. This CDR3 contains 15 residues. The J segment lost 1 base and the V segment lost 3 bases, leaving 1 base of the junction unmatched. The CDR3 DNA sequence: TGTGCCAGCAGTGACGGGACAGGGTCTGGAAACACCATATATTTT. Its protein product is CASSDGTGSGNTIYF.

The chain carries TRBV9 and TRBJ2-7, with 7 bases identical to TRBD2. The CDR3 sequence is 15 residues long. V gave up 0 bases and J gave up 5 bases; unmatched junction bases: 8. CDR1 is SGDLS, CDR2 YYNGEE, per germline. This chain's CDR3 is CASSVEAGVLDEQYF. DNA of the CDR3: TGTGCCAGCAGCGTAGAGGCGGGAGTACTCGACGAGCAGTACTTC.

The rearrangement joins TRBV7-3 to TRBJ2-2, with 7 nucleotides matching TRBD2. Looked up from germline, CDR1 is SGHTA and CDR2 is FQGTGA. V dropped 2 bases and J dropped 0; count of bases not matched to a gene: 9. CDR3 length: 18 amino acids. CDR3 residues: CASSLWHRAGANTGELFF. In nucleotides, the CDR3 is TGTGCCAGCAGCTTATGGCACCGGGCGGGAGCGAACACCGGGGAGCTGTTTTTT.

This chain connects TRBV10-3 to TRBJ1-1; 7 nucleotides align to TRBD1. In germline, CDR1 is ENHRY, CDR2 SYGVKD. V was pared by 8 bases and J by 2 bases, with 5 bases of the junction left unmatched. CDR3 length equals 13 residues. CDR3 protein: CAIQGTANTEAFF. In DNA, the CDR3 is TGTGCCATCCAAGGGACAGCCAACACTGAAGCTTTCTTT.

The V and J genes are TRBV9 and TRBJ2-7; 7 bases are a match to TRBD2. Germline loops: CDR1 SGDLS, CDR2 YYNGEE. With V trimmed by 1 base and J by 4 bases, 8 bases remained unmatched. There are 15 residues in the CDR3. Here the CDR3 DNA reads TGTGCCAGCAGCGTAACGGGACTACCGGGGTACGAGCAGTACTTC. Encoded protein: CASSVTGLPGYEQYF.

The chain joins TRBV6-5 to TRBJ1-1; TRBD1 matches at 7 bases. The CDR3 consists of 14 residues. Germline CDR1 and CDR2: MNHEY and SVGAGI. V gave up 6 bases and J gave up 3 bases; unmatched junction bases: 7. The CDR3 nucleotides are TGTGCCAGCAGCCGGGGACAGACGTACACTGAAGCTTTCTTT. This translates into CASSRGQTYTEAFF.

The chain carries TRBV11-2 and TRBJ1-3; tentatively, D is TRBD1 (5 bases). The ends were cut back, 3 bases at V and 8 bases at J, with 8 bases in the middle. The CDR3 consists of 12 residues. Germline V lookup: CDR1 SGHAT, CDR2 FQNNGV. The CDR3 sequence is CASSFGGDTIYF. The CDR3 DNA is TGTGCCAGCAGCTTCGGGGGGGACACCATATATTTT.

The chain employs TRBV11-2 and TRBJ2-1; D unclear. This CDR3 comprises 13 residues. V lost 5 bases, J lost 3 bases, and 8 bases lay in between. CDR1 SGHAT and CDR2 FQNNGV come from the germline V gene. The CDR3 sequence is CASSTELYNEQFF. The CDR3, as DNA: TGTGCCAGCAGCACTGAACTCTACAATGAGCAGTTCTTC.